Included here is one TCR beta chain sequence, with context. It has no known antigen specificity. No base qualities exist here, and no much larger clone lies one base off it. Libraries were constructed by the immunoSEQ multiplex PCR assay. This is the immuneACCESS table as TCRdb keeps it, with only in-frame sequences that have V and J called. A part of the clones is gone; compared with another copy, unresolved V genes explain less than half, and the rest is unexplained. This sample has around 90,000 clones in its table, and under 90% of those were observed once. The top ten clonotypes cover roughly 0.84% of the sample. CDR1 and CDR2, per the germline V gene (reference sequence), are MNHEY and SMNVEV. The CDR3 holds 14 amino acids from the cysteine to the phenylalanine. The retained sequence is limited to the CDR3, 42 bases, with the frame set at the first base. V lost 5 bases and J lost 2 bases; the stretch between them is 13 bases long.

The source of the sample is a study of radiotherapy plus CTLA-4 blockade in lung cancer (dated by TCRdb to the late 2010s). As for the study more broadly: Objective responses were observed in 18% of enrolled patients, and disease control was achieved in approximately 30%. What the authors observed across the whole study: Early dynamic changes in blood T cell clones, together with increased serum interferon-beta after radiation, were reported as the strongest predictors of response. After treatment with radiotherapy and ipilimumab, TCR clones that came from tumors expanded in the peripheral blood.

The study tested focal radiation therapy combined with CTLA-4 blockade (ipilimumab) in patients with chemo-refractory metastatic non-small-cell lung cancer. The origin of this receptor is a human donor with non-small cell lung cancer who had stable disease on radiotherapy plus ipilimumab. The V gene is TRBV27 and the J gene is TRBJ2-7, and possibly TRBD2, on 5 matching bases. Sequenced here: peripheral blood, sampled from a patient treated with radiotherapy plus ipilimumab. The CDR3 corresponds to CASSTSPPPYEQYF. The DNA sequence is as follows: TGTGCCAGCAGTACTAGTCCACCCCCCTACGAGCAGTACTTC.